Shown below are 3 T cell receptor beta chains from a single sample sequenced in a study of shared clonotypes between healthy human individuals. Libraries were prepared by immunoSEQ multiplex PCR; TCRdb keeps only in-frame clonotypes and omits some of them. The sample holds roughly 2,300,000 clones; just under 95% are singletons and the top ten take about 0.36%. The specimen sequenced was naive CD4+ T cells from PBMCs. Documented subset: CD45RA+ positively selected. Every receptor here comes from a man between 18 and 35 years old in good health. Some clones in this sample may be carry-over from other donors' samples.

Turning to this clone: Other DNA sequences in the same sample also yield this CDR3. This chain links TRBV9 with TRBJ2-3, with no clear D. Looked up from germline, CDR1 is SGDLS and CDR2 is YYNGEE. The CDR3 is 12 residues long. V lost 1 base, J lost 2 bases, and 2 bases lay in between. CDR3 nucleotides: TGTGCCAGCAGCGTACACACAGATACGCAGTATTTT. Its protein product is CASSVHTDTQYF.

The chain joins TRBV28 to TRBJ1-5; a weak D match, TRBD1 (6 bases). Trimming shortened V by 9 bases and J by 0 bases, and 21 bases separated the two germline ends. Germline V gives CDR1 MDHEN, CDR2 SYDVKM. This CDR3 comprises 17 residues. CDR3 region: CASVVGGAQGSNQPQHF. The CDR3 region has the DNA TGTGCCAGTGTCGTGGGAGGGGCACAGGGTAGCAATCAGCCCCAGCATTTT.

The genes are TRBV7-8 and TRBJ2-7; D gene ambiguous. The germline V gene encodes CDR1 SGHVS and CDR2 FQNEAQ. V was cut by 5 bases and J by 1 base, with 18 bases left in between. The CDR3 extends over 16 amino acids. CDR3: CASSPWSGSSSYEQYF. The CDR3 bases are TGTGCCAGCAGCCCATGGAGTGGCAGCTCGTCCTACGAGCAGTACTTC.